The clone carrying this TCR beta chain was detected only once. This entry is derived from a study of T cell responses to AZD1222 COVID-19 vaccine. The CDR3 totals 13 residues. Germline CDR1 and CDR2: MNHEY and SVGAGI. Trimming left V 8 bases short and J 7 bases short, with 15 bases between. Measured with immunoSEQ multiplex PCR; TCRdb has only the in-frame clones, and not every one. The table lists approximately 140,000 clones, over 90% of them singletons. The chain links TRBV6-5 to TRBJ1-5, with D perhaps TRBD1 (5 bases). The TCR sequence derives from an adult in good health. The sample here was peripheral blood, taken on day 0 of AZD1222 vaccination. CDR3 region: CASSIGGRQPQHF. The DNA for the CDR3 is TGTGCCAGCTCGATCGGGGGGAGGCAGCCCCAGCATTTT.